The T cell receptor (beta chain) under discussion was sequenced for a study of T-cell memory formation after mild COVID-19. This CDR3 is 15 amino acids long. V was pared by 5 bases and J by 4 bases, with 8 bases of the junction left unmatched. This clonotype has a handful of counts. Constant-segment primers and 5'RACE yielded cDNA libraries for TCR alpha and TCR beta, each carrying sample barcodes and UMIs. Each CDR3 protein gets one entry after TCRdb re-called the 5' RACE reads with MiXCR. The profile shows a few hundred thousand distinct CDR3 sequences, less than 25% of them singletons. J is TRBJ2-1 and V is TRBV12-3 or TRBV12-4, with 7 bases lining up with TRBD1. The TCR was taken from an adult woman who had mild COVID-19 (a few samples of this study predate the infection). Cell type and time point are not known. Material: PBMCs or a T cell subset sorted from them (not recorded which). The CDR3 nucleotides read TGTGCCAGCAGTAGGGACAGCACCACTTACAATGAGCAGTTCTTC. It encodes CASSRDSTTYNEQFF.